The source of this T cell receptor (beta chain) is a study of blood T cells in healthy people across ages. The junction had 6 bases not matched to a gene; V was cut back by 0 bases and J by 5 bases. In germline, CDR1 is LGHNA, CDR2 YNFKEQ. The CDR3 runs 16 residues. Peripheral blood samples of 7.5 to 10 milliliters were drawn from each donor. It was with a sample-barcoded 5' primer and a J-beta primer mix that a second PCR of roughly 7 to 12 cycles was run. TCRdb redid the calling of the 5' RACE reads with MiXCR, one entry per CDR3 protein. The sample includes about 800,000 distinct CDR3 sequences, roughly 46% of them seen just once. Study-wide findings and caveats: In older individuals, TCR beta diversity per million T cells was lower, falling roughly linearly with age.

For this clonotype: Its cognate antigen is unknown.

Sequences were obtained from blood. This receptor was taken from a man older than 75 in good health. J is TRBJ1-1 and V is TRBV4-2; TRBD1 agrees at 10 bases. In DNA form, the CDR3 reads TGTGCCAGCAGCCAAGATGGGACAGGGGCGCGAACTGAAGCTTTCTTT. As protein: CASSQDGTGARTEAFF.